This T cell receptor beta chain is drawn from a study of blood T cell repertoires in COVID-19. Study information: Donors in the United States, Italy and Spain gave samples during acute or convalescent COVID-19. Sources were T cells, B-cell-depleted T cells, or PBMCs; the material itself was cDNA or gDNA.

Per the study methods: Reference gene primer amplification yielded estimated nucleated cell counts. Assay: immunoSEQ multiplex PCR; the TCRdb copy retains only in-frame clones and omits some. V and J calls and clone size are those listed in that table; D and trimming were worked out from the DNA. This table holds around 150,000 clones, 65% to 90% found once. V shed 1 base and J 4 bases; nucleotides not matched to a gene: 4. The CDR3 loop spans 14 amino acids. Germline V gene sequence: CDR1 SGHRS, CDR2 YFSETQ. The material sequenced was peripheral blood. J is TRBJ1-2 and V is TRBV5-1; 7 bases are a match to TRBD1. This TCR derives from a man aged 60-69 years with acute or convalescent COVID-19. The CDR3 DNA sequence: TGCGCCAGCAGCTTGACGGGACAGACCTATGGCTACACCTTC. Translation gives CASSLTGQTYGYTF.